What follows are 8 T cell receptor beta chains derived from one specimen sequenced in a study of cytotoxic CD8 clonotypes in ibrutinib-treated CLL. Profiling relied on immunoSEQ multiplex PCR, and the TCRdb table lists in-frame clones only, not all of them. This repertoire shows approximately 130,000 clones, around four fifths found once; its top ten account for about 3.3%. Sample: PBMCs, taken after 24 months of ibrutinib treatment. The receptors derive from a human donor with chronic lymphocytic leukemia.

The chain has TRBV7-6 and TRBJ2-5, with D unclear. Trimming left V 5 bases short and J 0 bases short, with 7 bases between. This CDR3 has 13 residues. CDR1 and CDR2 (germline): SGHVS, FNYEAQ. CDR3 sequence: CASSNMYQETQYF. The CDR3 nucleotides read TGTGCCAGCAGCAACATGTACCAAGAGACCCAGTACTTC.

Here the CDR3 DNA reads TGTGCCAGCAGCCCAAGGACTGAAGCTTTCTTT. Its translation: CASSPRTEAFF. This chain links TRBV7-9 with TRBJ1-1; D not resolved. This CDR3 region has 11 residues. V was cut by 5 bases and J by 5 bases, with 6 bases left in between. Germline CDR1 and CDR2: SEHNR and FQNEAQ (reference sequence).

The chain combines TRBV30 with TRBJ1-3; 8 bases line up with TRBD1. Germline V gene data show CDR1 as GTSNPN and CDR2 as SVGIG (reference sequence). J lost 5 bases, V lost 0 bases, and 12 bases had no gene match. CDR3 length: 17 amino acids. CDR3 in amino acids: CAWSVLFGRQGRNTIYF. CDR3 sequence (DNA): TGTGCCTGGAGTGTACTATTCGGGAGACAGGGGAGAAACACCATATATTTT. Together with reference TRBV30 and TRBJ1-3, the CDR3 gives the full variable domain: SQTIHQWPATLVQPVGSPLSLECTVEGTSNPNLYWYRQAAGRGLQLLFYSVGIGQISSEVPQNLSASRPQDRQFILSSKKLLLSDSGFYLCAWSVLFGRQGRNTIYFGEGSWLTVV.

This sequence joins TRBV5-1 and TRBJ1-1, with a tentative D call TRBD1 (6 bases). Looked up from germline, CDR1 is SGHRS and CDR2 is YFSETQ. With 0 bases removed from V and 6 bases from J, the gap between germline ends came to 12 bases. This CDR3 has 14 residues. The DNA of the CDR3 is TGCGCCAGCAGCTTGGCCGGGGGGGCCGCTGAAGCTTTCTTT. It codes for CASSLAGGAAEAFF.

The chain couples TRBV19 to TRBJ2-3; D is possibly TRBD1 (6 bases). The V gene lost 7 bases and the J gene lost 0 bases, with 14 bases spanning the gap. The CDR3 is made up of 15 amino acids. Per the germline V gene, CDR1 is LNHDA and CDR2 is SQIVND (reference sequence). The DNA for the CDR3 is TGTGCCAGTACCCCGGACAGCTTAAGCACAGATACGCAGTATTTT. Its protein product is CASTPDSLSTDTQYF.

This clone appeared once. V is TRBV4-1 and J is TRBJ1-6; tentatively, D is TRBD1 (5 bases). V dropped 4 bases and J dropped 6 bases, with 10 bases sitting between them. From germline, CDR1 is MGHRA and CDR2 YSYEKL. The CDR3 runs to 14 residues. The CDR3 DNA reads as TGCGCCAGCAGCCGAGAGGGGCTTAATTCACCCCTCCACTTT. It encodes CASSREGLNSPLHF.

CDR3 DNA sequence: TGTGCCAGCAGCTTGAGAACAGGGTCCTACAATGAGCAGTTCTTC. Translation gives CASSLRTGSYNEQFF. The chain links TRBV5-4 to TRBJ2-1, with TRBD1 as a possible D gene (6 bases). Germline assignment: CDR1 SGHNT and CDR2 YYREEE (reference sequence). Trimming cost V 1 base and J 1 base, with 9 bases left between them. CDR3 length equals 15 residues.

V usage is TRBV21-1 and J usage is TRBJ2-1; no DNA check was done on the table's D call, TRBD1. TRBV21-1 is noted as a pseudogene. The CDR3 has 13 residues. The CDR3 region has the DNA TGTGCCAGCAGTCCTGGACAGTACAATGAGCAGTTCTTC. Protein product: CASSPGQYNEQFF.